Presented here are 27 T cell receptor beta chains from one specimen sequenced in a study of T cell repertoires in cytomegalovirus infection. Using its own MiXCR run on the reads, TCRdb lists one record per CDR3 protein. This sample has around 320,000 distinct CDR3 sequences, with more than 9% found just once. Source material: PBMCs. The receptor source for this set is a human donor in good health (CMV status not recorded). Some clones in this sample may be carry-over from other donors' samples.

This clonotype was observed a few times. The chain uses TRBV11-2 and TRBJ2-5; D might be TRBD2 (5 bases). This CDR3 is built from 13 residues. Per germline, CDR1 SGHAT and CDR2 FQNNGV. The germline V and J ends were trimmed by 2 bases and 5 bases, with 9 bases remaining between them. The CDR3 sequence is CASSLNPGETQYF. In DNA form, the CDR3 reads TGTGCCAGCAGCTTAAACCCGGGGGAGACCCAGTACTTC.

This clonotype was seen at least ten times. The V gene is TRBV6-2 or TRBV6-3, the J gene TRBJ2-7; no clear D. CDR3 size: 19 residues. Trimming removed 0 bases from V and 5 bases from J, with 26 bases in between. From germline, CDR1 is MNHEY and CDR2 SVGEGT. CDR3 DNA: TGTGCCAGCAGTTACTCCCCGCTCTATGGAAACGCGCCGGTCCACGAGCAGTACTTC. Amino acids: CASSYSPLYGNAPVHEQYF.

This clonotype has at least ten counts. The chain employs TRBV7-8 and TRBJ2-7; D is possibly TRBD2 (5 bases). Germline lookup yields CDR1 SGHVS and CDR2 FQNEAQ. The CDR3 has 13 amino acids. The germline V and J ends were trimmed by 0 bases and 6 bases, with 9 bases remaining between them. The chain's CDR3 is CASSLAVGSEQYF. CDR3 nucleotides: TGTGCCAGCAGCTTAGCGGTGGGGAGCGAGCAGTACTTC.

This clonotype was recorded at least ten times. V and J are TRBV7-9 and TRBJ1-6; unclear D gene. With 3 bases removed from V and 10 bases from J, the gap between germline ends came to 13 bases. From germline, CDR1 is SEHNR and CDR2 FQNEAQ (reference sequence). The CDR3 runs 14 residues. This CDR3 is CASSFATANSPLHF. As DNA, the CDR3 is TGTGCCAGCAGCTTCGCAACAGCGAACTCACCCCTCCACTTT.

Ten or more counts support this clonotype. This chain joins TRBV6-1 and TRBJ1-1; 8 bases match TRBD1. The V and J ends lost 5 bases and 1 base, in that order; junction bases with no gene match: 3. This CDR3 has 14 residues. Germline V gene lookup returns CDR1 MNHNS and CDR2 SASEGT. The CDR3 protein is CASSSGTGNTEAFF. CDR3 sequence (DNA): TGTGCCAGCAGTTCTGGGACAGGGAACACTGAAGCTTTCTTT.

The V gene is TRBV6-5, the J gene TRBJ1-2; unclear D gene. Germline CDR1 reads MNHEY; CDR2 reads SVGAGI. Trimming stripped 11 bases from V and 2 bases from J, with 15 bases between. CDR3 length equals 13 residues. CDR3 DNA sequence: TGTGCCGGGTGGGGAGGAGCGAACTATGGCTACACCTTC. It encodes CAGWGGANYGYTF.

This clonotype has at least ten counts. This chain joins TRBV7-2 and TRBJ2-5; 10 bases are shared with TRBD2. The ends lost 5 bases at V and 0 bases at J; junction bases unmatched: 6. Germline V gene lookup returns CDR1 SGHTA and CDR2 FQGNSA. CDR3 length equals 16 residues. For the CDR3, the DNA is TGTGCCAGCAGCGGGAATAGCGGGGGGTACCAAGAGACCCAGTACTTC. Protein sequence: CASSGNSGGYQETQYF.

In this sample, this clonotype turned up many times. The gene calls are TRBV15 and TRBJ1-1, with 11 positions matching TRBD1. Germline V gene data show CDR1 as LNHNV and CDR2 as YYDKDF (reference sequence). The J segment lost 10 bases and the V segment lost 6 bases, leaving 13 bases of the junction unmatched. The CDR3 spans 15 residues. In DNA, the CDR3 is TGTGCCACCAGACCCCGGACAGGGGGCGGGATGGGAGCTTTCTTT. Translated: CATRPRTGGGMGAFF.

This clonotype came up a few times. The rearrangement joins TRBV7-9 to TRBJ1-4; D remains ambiguous. V shed 0 bases and J shed 7 bases, with 6 bases lying between them. The CDR3 totals 13 residues. Germline V gene sequence: CDR1 SEHNR, CDR2 FQNEAQ (reference sequence). In DNA form, the CDR3 reads TGTGCCAGCAGCTTAGCACAGATTGAAAAACTGTTTTTT. It is translated as CASSLAQIEKLFF.

The chain couples TRBV7-9 to TRBJ1-3; D is unclear. The V and J ends lost 0 bases and 4 bases respectively, with 10 bases between them. This CDR3 contains 15 residues. Germline lookup yields CDR1 SEHNR and CDR2 FQNEAQ (reference sequence). In nucleotides, the CDR3 is TGTGCCAGCAGCTTAGCGACGGGGAGAGGAAACACCATATATTTT. Amino acid sequence: CASSLATGRGNTIYF.

This clonotype appeared a few times. This sequence joins TRBV20-1 and TRBJ1-6; D unresolved. The CDR3 is 15 amino acids. With 1 base removed from V and 7 bases from J, the gap between germline ends came to 14 bases. Germline V gene sequence: CDR1 DFQATT, CDR2 SNEGSKA (reference sequence). CDR3 sequence (DNA): TGCAGTGCTAGAGTCGTCGGCAGAGGGAATTCACCCCTCCACTTT. Translating it yields CSARVVGRGNSPLHF.

The rearrangement uses TRBV27 and TRBJ2-2, with 7 bases matching TRBD2. The CDR3 loop spans 14 amino acids. Germline assignment: CDR1 MNHEY and CDR2 SMNVEV (reference sequence). The J segment lost 3 bases and the V segment lost 6 bases, leaving 4 bases of the junction unmatched. CDR3 in amino acids: CASSTGLHTGELFF. The DNA for the CDR3 is TGTGCCAGCAGCACGGGACTACACACCGGGGAGCTGTTTTTT.

This clonotype was seen ten or more times. V usage is TRBV20-1 and J usage is TRBJ2-3, with D unresolved. Germline values: CDR1 DFQATT, CDR2 SNEGSKA (reference sequence). V lost 2 bases, J lost 2 bases, and 11 bases lay in between. There are 14 residues in the CDR3. CDR3 bases: TGCAGTGCTAGAACAAGACTCCTCACAGATACGCAGTATTTT. Its protein is CSARTRLLTDTQYF.

This clonotype turned up a few times. The chain is built from TRBV15 and TRBJ2-1, with 9 bases matching TRBD2. The junction had 9 bases not matched to a gene; V was cut back by 3 bases and J by 6 bases. The CDR3 runs to 16 residues. In germline, CDR1 is LNHNV, CDR2 YYDKDF (reference sequence). CDR3 sequence reads: CATSSLSRGGANEQFF. For the CDR3, the DNA is TGTGCCACCAGCAGCCTCTCGCGGGGGGGTGCCAATGAGCAGTTCTTC.

The chain combines TRBV25-1 with TRBJ1-4; D unresolved. Trimming cost V 6 bases and J 1 base, with 6 bases left between them. The CDR3 loop spans 13 amino acids. CDR1 and CDR2 (germline): MGHDK, SYGVNS. The CDR3 coding sequence is TGTGCCAGCAGAGGGTTAACTAATGAAAAACTGTTTTTT. It specifies CASRGLTNEKLFF.

This clonotype turned up a few times. The V gene is TRBV12-3 or TRBV12-4, the J gene TRBJ1-5; D perhaps matches TRBD1 (6 bases). This CDR3 is built from 14 residues. V lost 8 bases to trimming and J lost 0 bases, with 11 bases between them. CDR3 loop: CASGGTTSNQPQHF. The DNA for the CDR3 is TGTGCCAGCGGCGGGACAACTAGCAATCAGCCCCAGCATTTT.

This clonotype was recorded a few times. The chain joins TRBV24-1 to TRBJ2-1; 7 positions match TRBD2. V gave up 5 bases and J gave up 7 bases; unmatched junction bases: 4. CDR1 is KGHDR and CDR2 is SFDVKD in the germline V gene. CDR3 size: 13 residues. CDR3 bases: TGTGCCACCAGTGTCTGGGGGGGGAATGAGCAGTTCTTC. It translates to CATSVWGGNEQFF.

Relative to its sample, this clonotype is medium-sized. The V and J genes are TRBV5-6 and TRBJ2-2; D is unclear. CDR3 length: 12 residues. In germline, CDR1 is SGHDT, CDR2 YYEEEE. The V and J ends lost 6 bases and 4 bases respectively, with 7 bases between them. The CDR3 DNA follows: TGTGCCAGCACATACGGCACCGGGGAGCTGTTTTTT. This codes for CASTYGTGELFF. The variable domain in full, completed from reference TRBV5-6 and TRBJ2-2, reads DAGVTQSPTHLIKTRGQQVTLRCSPKSGHDTVSWYQQALGQGPQFIFQYYEEEERQRGNFPDRFSGHQFPNYSSELNVNALLLGDSALYLCASTYGTGELFFGEGSRLTVL.

The chain recombines TRBV9 with TRBJ2-7, with 7 nucleotides matching TRBD1. The germline gives CDR1 SGDLS, CDR2 YYNGEE. V shed 0 bases, J shed 2 bases, and the junction held 5 bases outside the gene matches. The CDR3 totals 15 residues. CDR3 nucleotides: TGTGCCAGCAGCGTAGGAGGGGGCAGGGCCTACGAGCAGTACTTC. It is translated as CASSVGGGRAYEQYF.

Only a few counts were recorded for this clonotype. The J gene is TRBJ2-2, the V gene TRBV11-2; D is perhaps TRBD2 (5 bases). CDR3 size: 15 residues. Trimming cost V 6 bases and J 4 bases, with 15 bases left between them. Germline lookup yields CDR1 SGHAT and CDR2 FQNNGV. As DNA, the CDR3 is TGTGCCAGCAGGTTTGAGCCACGGGGCACCGGGGAGCTGTTTTTT. Translation: CASRFEPRGTGELFF.

This chain connects TRBV7-2 to TRBJ1-6, with a weak D call TRBD1 (5 bases). The V end lost 2 bases, the J end lost 13 bases, and 12 bases lay between the germline ends. The CDR3 is made up of 13 amino acids. Germline V gene data show CDR1 as SGHTA and CDR2 as FQGNSA. In DNA form, the CDR3 reads TGTGCCAGCAGCTTACAGGGTCTCCGGCCCCTCCACTTT. Translation gives CASSLQGLRPLHF.

In its sample, this clonotype was seen a few times. At one end the junction does not follow the germline gene, possibly because of a read error. The gene calls are TRBV20-1 and TRBJ1-1, with D tentatively TRBD1 (5 bases). The germline gives CDR1 DFQATT, CDR2 SNEGSKA (reference sequence). This CDR3 is 13 amino acids long. This chain's CDR3 is CSAREGIRGEAFF. Written as DNA, the CDR3 is TGCAGTGCTCGAGAGGGGATAAGAGGTGAAGCTTTCTTT.

The V call is TRBV20-1, the J call TRBJ1-2; 7 nucleotides match TRBD1. The CDR3 extends over 14 amino acids. CDR1 DFQATT and CDR2 SNEGSKA come from the germline V gene (reference sequence). Germline trimming cut 5 bases from V and 2 bases from J; bases unmatched to any gene: 8. The CDR3 sequence is CSAFNNRGNYGYTF. CDR3 sequence (DNA): TGCAGTGCTTTCAACAACAGGGGCAACTATGGCTACACCTTC.

This clonotype has just a few counts. The V and J genes are TRBV7-6 and TRBJ2-3; weak D call: TRBD1 (6 bases). There are 13 residues in the CDR3. V was cut by 5 bases and J by 6 bases, with 12 bases left in between. Germline V CDR1 and CDR2: SGHVS, FNYEAQ. The CDR3 bases are TGTGCCAGCAGCGACAACAGGGTTGATACGCAGTATTTT. Its protein product is CASSDNRVDTQYF.

This clonotype was picked up many times. The rearrangement joins TRBV27 to TRBJ1-6; D ambiguous. Germline V lookup: CDR1 MNHEY, CDR2 SMNVEV (reference sequence). This CDR3 has 14 amino acids. Between the trimmed V and J ends, which lost 6 bases and 5 bases, there was a span of 11 bases. The CDR3 region is CASRRTADNSPLHF. CDR3 DNA sequence: TGTGCCAGCAGACGGACGGCCGATAATTCACCCCTCCACTTT.

This clonotype has a handful of counts. This chain links TRBV6-5 with TRBJ2-3; no firm D call. Looked up from germline, CDR1 is MNHEY and CDR2 is SVGAGI. CDR3 size: 14 residues. Trimming left V 4 bases short and J 2 bases short, with 10 bases between. The CDR3 reads CASSFGPYTDTQYF. The CDR3 DNA reads TGTGCCAGCAGTTTTGGACCCTACACAGATACGCAGTATTTT.

Comments on this clonotype: Just one base apart from a much larger clone, this may be a read error. This chain joins TRBV7-7 and TRBJ1-2; possible D gene TRBD1, 5 bases. CDR3 length: 15 residues. Germline-derived CDR1 and CDR2 are SSHAT and FNYEAQ (reference sequence). Trimming removed 7 bases at V and 3 bases at J, with 18 bases between. CDR3: CASTPLRGRDYGYTF. DNA of the CDR3: TGTGCCAGCACCCCCCTCCGAGGCAGGGACTATGGCTACACCTTC.